A single sample is the source of the 20 T cell receptor beta chains below, sequenced in a study of T-cell memory formation after mild COVID-19 (TCRdb year 2021). Library prep was done by 5' RACE. Sequencer: Illumina NovaSeq 6000. TCRdb redid the processing of the public reads, applying fastp at Q25 and MiXCR, and retained in-frame beta chains. A single entry per CDR3 protein holds the most common genes and DNA from its merged rows. For this sample the table gives a few hundred thousand distinct CDR3 sequences, of which approximately 7.6% were detected only once. The ten largest account for about 20% of the sample. The sample consisted of PBMCs or a T cell subset sorted from them (not recorded which). The receptors were gathered from a man between 18 and 35 years old who had mild COVID-19 (a few samples of this study predate the infection). The sample titles of this study are shuffled in the database, so cell type and time point are left out; the donor was told from shared clones.

There are a few counts of this clonotype. The chain combines TRBV4-1 with TRBJ1-2; TRBD1 matches at 7 bases. CDR3 length: 14 residues. Per the germline V gene, CDR1 is MGHRA and CDR2 is YSYEKL. V lost 0 bases, J lost 8 bases, and 6 bases stayed unmatched. The CDR3 region has the DNA TGCGCCAGCAGCCAAGATCCAGGGGGAGGCGGCTACACCTTC. As protein: CASSQDPGGGGYTF.

This clonotype was counted only a few times. V is TRBV5-1 and J is TRBJ2-7, with D tentatively TRBD1 (5 bases). The CDR3 spans 15 residues. V lost 4 bases to trimming and J lost 4 bases, with 18 bases between them. CDR1 is SGHRS, CDR2 YFSETQ, per germline. This CDR3 is CASSPYLGQQYEQYF. The CDR3 nucleotides read TGCGCCAGCAGCCCGTATCTGGGGCAGCAATACGAGCAGTACTTC.

This clonotype was seen more than once but under ten times. The CDR3 loop reads CASSPGAVVYEQYV. CDR3 bases: TGTGCCAGCAGCCCCGGGGCCGTGGTATACGAGCAGTACGTC. This sequence joins TRBV6-2 or TRBV6-3 and TRBJ2-7; D possibly matches TRBD1 or TRBD2 (5 bases each). Per germline, CDR1 MNHEY and CDR2 SVGEGT. The CDR3 runs to 14 residues. The germline V and J ends were trimmed by 6 bases and 4 bases, with 16 bases remaining between them.

This chain uses TRBV12-3 or TRBV12-4 with TRBJ1-1, with a weak D call TRBD1 (5 bases). The CDR3 is made up of 14 amino acids. With 2 bases removed from V and 4 bases from J, the gap between germline ends came to 11 bases. CDR3 sequence (DNA): TGTGCCAGCAGTTTAAGAGCCGGGACCACTGAAGCTTTCTTT. Its protein is CASSLRAGTTEAFF.

This clonotype was found many times. The rearrangement uses TRBV9 and TRBJ2-1; no clear D. CDR1 SGDLS and CDR2 YYNGEE come from the germline V gene. The CDR3 sequence is 15 residues long. Between the trimmed V and J ends, which lost 5 bases and 0 bases, there was a span of 12 bases. CDR3 amino acids: CASSPAPSSYNEQFF. The CDR3 DNA reads as TGTGCCAGCAGTCCAGCCCCGAGCTCCTACAATGAGCAGTTCTTC.

This clonotype has a handful of counts. This rearrangement joins TRBV7-2 to TRBJ1-5, with a tentative D call TRBD1 (5 bases). The length of the CDR3 is 15 residues. V shed 3 bases and J shed 2 bases, with 11 bases lying between them. Germline lookup yields CDR1 SGHTA and CDR2 FQGNSA. CDR3 protein: CASSFNLRGNQPQHF. For the CDR3, the DNA is TGTGCCAGCAGCTTCAATCTCAGGGGCAATCAGCCCCAGCATTTT.

The table lists this clonotype with a few counts. This chain links TRBV5-6 with TRBJ2-3, with TRBD2 matching over 7 bases. This CDR3 comprises 13 residues. Trimming cost V 7 bases and J 0 bases; bases outside gene matches: 2. Looked up from germline, CDR1 is SGHDT and CDR2 is YYEEEE. The CDR3 sequence is CASGGGSTDTQYF. CDR3 sequence (DNA): TGTGCCAGCGGGGGGGGGAGCACAGATACGCAGTATTTT.

The chain recombines TRBV6-1 with TRBJ2-2, with no clear D. This CDR3 comprises 13 residues. Germline CDR1 and CDR2: MNHNS and SASEGT. V dropped 6 bases and J dropped 0 bases, with 5 bases sitting between them. In DNA form, the CDR3 reads TGTGCCAGCAGAAGGCCGAACACCGGGGAGCTGTTTTTT. It yields the protein CASRRPNTGELFF.

The genes are TRBV5-6 and TRBJ2-7; D may be TRBD1 or TRBD2 (5 bases each). V dropped 4 bases and J dropped 5 bases, with 22 bases sitting between them. The CDR3 spans 16 residues. Germline V gene lookup returns CDR1 SGHDT and CDR2 YYEEEE. The CDR3 sequence is CASSGGRDRRINEQYF. CDR3 nucleotides: TGTGCCAGCAGCGGCGGCCGGGACCGGCGAATCAACGAGCAGTACTTC.

Ten or more counts support this clonotype. The chain combines TRBV5-6 with TRBJ2-4; 8 bases align to TRBD1. The length of the CDR3 is 13 residues. CDR1 and CDR2 from the germline V gene are SGHDT and YYEEEE. The J segment lost 9 bases and the V segment lost 3 bases, leaving 5 bases of the junction unmatched. The CDR3 here is CASSSRQGTIQYF. The CDR3 DNA reads as TGTGCCAGCAGCTCCCGACAGGGGACCATTCAGTACTTC.

This clonotype was detected ten times or more. The V call is TRBV5-6, the J call TRBJ2-5; D possibly corresponds to TRBD2 (6 bases). V lost 3 bases, J lost 2 bases, and 8 bases lay in between. The germline CDR1 and CDR2 sequences are SGHDT and YYEEEE. The CDR3 contains 13 residues. The CDR3 loop reads CASSWAGQETQYF. The CDR3 region has the DNA TGTGCCAGCAGCTGGGCGGGGCAAGAGACCCAGTACTTC.

There are many counts of this clonotype. This chain connects TRBV2 to TRBJ1-1; D gene unclear. Trimming cost V 6 bases and J 5 bases, with 10 bases left between them. The CDR3 totals 12 residues. Germline V lookup: CDR1 SNHLY, CDR2 FYNNEI. CDR3 DNA: TGTGCCAGCAGGACCTCGGGAACTGAAGCTTTCTTT. This sequence encodes CASRTSGTEAFF.

V usage is TRBV5-1 and J usage is TRBJ2-7; D possibly matches TRBD1 or TRBD2 (5 bases each). This CDR3 region has 15 residues. CDR1 is SGHRS, CDR2 YFSETQ, per germline. V was trimmed by 4 bases and J by 4 bases, leaving 18 bases between them. CDR3 nucleotides: TGCGCCAGCAGCCTCGGGGACCTGTTGGGGTACGAGCAGTACTTC. Translated: CASSLGDLLGYEQYF.

This clonotype has more than one count but fewer than ten. The V and J genes are TRBV4-1 and TRBJ1-6; maybe TRBD1 (5 bases). The CDR3 consists of 16 residues. Germline CDR1 is MGHRA and CDR2 is YSYEKL. The ends were cut back, 1 base at V and 7 bases at J, with 14 bases in the middle. CDR3 coding DNA: TGCGCCAGCAGCCAAGCAGCTGGGTCAGGGAATTCACCCCTCCACTTT. Translating gives CASSQAAGSGNSPLHF.

In regard to this clonotype: With a much larger clone just one base away, this may be a read error. V usage is TRBV12-3 or TRBV12-4 and J usage is TRBJ2-3; D is possibly TRBD2 (5 bases). V was cut by 2 bases and J by 4 bases, with 16 bases left in between. The CDR3 is 16 amino acids. The CDR3 region is CASSLFASEGSDTQYF. DNA for the CDR3: TGTGCCAGCAGTTTATTCGCCAGTGAGGGCTCAGATACGCAGTATTTT.

The table lists this clonotype with many counts. The chain carries TRBV7-2 and TRBJ2-7, with no clear D. The CDR3 consists of 14 residues. Germline V lookup: CDR1 SGHTA, CDR2 FQGNSA. Trimming removed 2 bases at V and 3 bases at J, with 11 bases between. The CDR3 protein is CASSLYDGYYEQYF. In nucleotides, the CDR3 is TGTGCCAGCAGCTTATACGACGGATACTACGAGCAGTACTTC.

The sample holds a few counts of this clonotype. The chain joins TRBV25-1 to TRBJ1-2; no definite D call. Germline CDR1 reads MGHDK; CDR2 reads SYGVNS. V lost 2 bases, J lost 0 bases, and 4 bases lay in between. This CDR3 has 13 amino acids. CDR3 nucleotide sequence: TGTGCCAGCAGTGAACAGTCTAACTATGGCTACACCTTC. Amino acids: CASSEQSNYGYTF.

This chain uses TRBV7-9 with TRBJ1-4, with D perhaps matching TRBD1 (5 bases). The CDR3 contains 16 residues. Germline V CDR1 and CDR2: SEHNR, FQNEAQ (reference sequence). V gave up 3 bases and J gave up 7 bases, with 18 bases separating them. The CDR3 is CASSFPLNVGGEKLFF. DNA for the CDR3: TGTGCCAGCAGCTTCCCCTTAAACGTGGGGGGTGAAAAACTGTTTTTT.

This clonotype occurred many times. The chain links TRBV5-6 to TRBJ1-1; 7 bases are shared with TRBD1. Unmatched junction bases numbered 9, after V lost 1 base and J lost 0 bases. The CDR3 loop spans 17 amino acids. Germline values: CDR1 SGHDT, CDR2 YYEEEE. CDR3: CASSLKRDSLMNTEAFF. In nucleotides, the CDR3 is TGTGCCAGCAGCTTGAAACGGGACAGCCTCATGAACACTGAAGCTTTCTTT.

This clonotype appeared a few times. This sequence joins TRBV20-1 and TRBJ2-5; 10 bases are shared with TRBD2. The CDR3 loop spans 13 amino acids. V shed 3 bases and J 6 bases; nucleotides not matched to a gene: 4. Germline V gene sequence: CDR1 DFQATT, CDR2 SNEGSKA (reference sequence). CDR3 in amino acids: CSASVAGGQTQYF. CDR3 bases: TGCAGTGCTAGTGTAGCGGGGGGCCAGACCCAGTACTTC.